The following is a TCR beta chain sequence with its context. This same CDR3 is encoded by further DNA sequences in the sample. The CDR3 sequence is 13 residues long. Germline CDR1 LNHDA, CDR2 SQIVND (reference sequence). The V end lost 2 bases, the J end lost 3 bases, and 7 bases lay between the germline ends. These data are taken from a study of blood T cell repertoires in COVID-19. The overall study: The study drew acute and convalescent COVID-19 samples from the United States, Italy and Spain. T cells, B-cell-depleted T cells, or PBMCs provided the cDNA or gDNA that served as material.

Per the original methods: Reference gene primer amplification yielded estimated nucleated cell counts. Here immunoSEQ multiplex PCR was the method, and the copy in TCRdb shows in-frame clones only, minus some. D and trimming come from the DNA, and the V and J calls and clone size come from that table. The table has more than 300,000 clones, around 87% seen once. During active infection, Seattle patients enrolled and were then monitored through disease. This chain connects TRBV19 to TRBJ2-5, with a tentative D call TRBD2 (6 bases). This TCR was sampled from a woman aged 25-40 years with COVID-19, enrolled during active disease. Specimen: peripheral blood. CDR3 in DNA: TGTGCCAGTAGTATACCGGGAGAAGAGACCCAGTACTTC. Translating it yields CASSIPGEETQYF.